The clone carrying this T cell receptor beta chain turned up a few times. Its antigen is still unknown. The data originate from a study of cytomegalovirus exposure and HLA in healthy donors. Study conclusions and caveats: Later analysis indicated greater clonal expansion among HLA-associated TCR beta chains than among equally common other chains.

13 Jbeta primers and 60 Vbeta primers were used for the PCR. Authors' analysis steps: A follow-up analysis tallied 86 million or so unique TCR beta chains, some 9.9 million shared. Using immunoSEQ multiplex PCR, the repertoire was profiled, and TCRdb retains in-frame clones only, with some absent. V and J calls and clone size are those listed in that table; D and trimming were worked out from the DNA. The table lists about 63,000 clones, under 85% of them singletons. V lost 4 bases to trimming and J lost 1 base, with 9 bases between them. The CDR3 is made up of 15 amino acids. CDR1 and CDR2 (germline): SGHRS, YFSETQ.

The sample consisted of PBMCs. This TCR was sampled from a man in his forties or fifties in good health and CMV-seronegative. The chain recombines TRBV5-1 with TRBJ1-6; D is perhaps TRBD1 (6 bases). The CDR3 DNA is TGCGCCAGCAGCGCAGGGGTGTCCTATAATTCACCCCTCCACTTT. Translated: CASSAGVSYNSPLHF.